This T cell receptor (beta chain) appears in the sequencing data of a study of blood T cell repertoires in COVID-19. For the study at large: Whether acute or convalescent, the COVID-19 samples came from the United States, Italy and Spain. Sources were T cells, B-cell-depleted T cells, or PBMCs; the material itself was cDNA or gDNA.

Original processing methods: Counts of nucleated cells, estimated from reference gene primer amplification, were obtained. Sequenced by immunoSEQ multiplex PCR; TCRdb stores in-frame clones only, minus some. V and J calls and clone size are those listed in that table; D and trimming were worked out from the DNA. The data show fewer than 150,000 clones, around 85% seen once. V was pared by 5 bases and J by 6 bases, with 10 bases between. Germline assignment: CDR1 SGHNT and CDR2 YENEEA. The CDR3 contains 13 residues. The origin of this receptor is a human donor in a cohort sampled during active COVID-19. The genes are TRBV11-3 and TRBJ2-2; D possibly corresponds to TRBD1 (5 bases). Sequencing was carried out using peripheral blood. The DNA for the CDR3 is TGTGCCAGCAGCGCGGTCAGGGCCGGGGAGCTGTTTTTT. Translation: CASSAVRAGELFF.